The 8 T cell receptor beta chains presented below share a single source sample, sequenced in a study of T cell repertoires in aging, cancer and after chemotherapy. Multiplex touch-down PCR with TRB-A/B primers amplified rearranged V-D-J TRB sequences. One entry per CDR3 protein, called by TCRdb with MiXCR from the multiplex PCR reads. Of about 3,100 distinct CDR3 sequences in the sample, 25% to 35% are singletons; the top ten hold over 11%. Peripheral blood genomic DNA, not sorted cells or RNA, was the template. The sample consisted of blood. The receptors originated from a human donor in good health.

CDR3 sequence: CASSPEGEGLSGANVLTF. The CDR3 DNA reads TGCGCCAGCAGCCCAGAGGGGGAGGGGCTCTCTGGGGCCAACGTCCTGACTTTC. The chain links TRBV5-1 to TRBJ2-6, with D possibly matching TRBD2 (7 bases). CDR1 is SGHRS, CDR2 YFSETQ, per germline. The CDR3 totals 18 residues. The germline V and J ends were trimmed by 4 bases and 0 bases, with 17 bases remaining between them.

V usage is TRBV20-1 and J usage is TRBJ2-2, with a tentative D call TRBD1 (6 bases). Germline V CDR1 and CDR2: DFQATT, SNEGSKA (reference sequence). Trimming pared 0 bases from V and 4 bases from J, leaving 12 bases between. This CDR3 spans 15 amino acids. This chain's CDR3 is CSAREGATRTGELFF. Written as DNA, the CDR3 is TGCAGTGCTAGAGAGGGGGCCACCCGCACCGGGGAGCTGTTTTTT.

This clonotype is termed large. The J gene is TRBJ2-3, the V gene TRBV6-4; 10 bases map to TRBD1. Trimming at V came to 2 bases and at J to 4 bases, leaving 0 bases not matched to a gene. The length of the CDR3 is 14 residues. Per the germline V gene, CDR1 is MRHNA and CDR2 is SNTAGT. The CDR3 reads CASSDGQGADTQYF. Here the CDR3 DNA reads TGTGCCAGCAGTGACGGACAGGGGGCAGATACGCAGTATTTT.

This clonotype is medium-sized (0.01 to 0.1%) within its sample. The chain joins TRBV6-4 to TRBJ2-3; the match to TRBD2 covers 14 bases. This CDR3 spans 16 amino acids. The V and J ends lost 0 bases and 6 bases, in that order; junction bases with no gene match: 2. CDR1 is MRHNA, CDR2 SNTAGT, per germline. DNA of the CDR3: TGTGCCAGCAGTGACTCGACTAGCGGGGGGGCTGATACGCAGTATTTT. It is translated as CASSDSTSGGADTQYF.

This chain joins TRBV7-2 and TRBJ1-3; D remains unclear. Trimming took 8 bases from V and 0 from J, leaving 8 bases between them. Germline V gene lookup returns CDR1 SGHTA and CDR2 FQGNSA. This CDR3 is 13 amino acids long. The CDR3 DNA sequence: TGTGCCAGCCAGATTCACTCTGGAAACACCATATATTTT. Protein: CASQIHSGNTIYF.

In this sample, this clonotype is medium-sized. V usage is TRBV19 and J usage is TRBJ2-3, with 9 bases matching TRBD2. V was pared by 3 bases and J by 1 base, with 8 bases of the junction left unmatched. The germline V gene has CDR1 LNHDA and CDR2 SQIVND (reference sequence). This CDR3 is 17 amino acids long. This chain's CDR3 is CASSIQRPSGGTDTQYF. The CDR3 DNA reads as TGTGCCAGTAGTATTCAACGTCCTAGCGGGGGCACAGATACGCAGTATTTT. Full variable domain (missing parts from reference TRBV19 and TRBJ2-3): DGGITQSPKYLFRKEGQNVTLSCEQNLNHDAMYWYRQDPGQGLRLIYYSQIVNDFQKGDIAEGYSVSREKKESFPLTVTSAQKNPTAFYLCASSIQRPSGGTDTQYFGPGTRLTVL.

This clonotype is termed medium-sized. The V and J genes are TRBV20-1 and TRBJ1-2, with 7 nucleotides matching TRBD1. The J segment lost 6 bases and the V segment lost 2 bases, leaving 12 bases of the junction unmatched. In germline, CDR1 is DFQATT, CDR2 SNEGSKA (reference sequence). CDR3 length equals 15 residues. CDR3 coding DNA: TGCAGTGCTAGACGGTCCATTGGCAGGGGGGATGGCTACACCTTC. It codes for CSARRSIGRGDGYTF.

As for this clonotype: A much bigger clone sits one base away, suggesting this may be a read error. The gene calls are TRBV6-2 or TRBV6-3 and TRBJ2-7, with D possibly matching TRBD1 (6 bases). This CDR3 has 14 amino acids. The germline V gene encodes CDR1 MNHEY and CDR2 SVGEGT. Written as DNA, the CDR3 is TGTGCCGCCCGCCCCCCGGGACAATTCTACAAGCAGTACTTC. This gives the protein CAARPPGQFYKQYF.